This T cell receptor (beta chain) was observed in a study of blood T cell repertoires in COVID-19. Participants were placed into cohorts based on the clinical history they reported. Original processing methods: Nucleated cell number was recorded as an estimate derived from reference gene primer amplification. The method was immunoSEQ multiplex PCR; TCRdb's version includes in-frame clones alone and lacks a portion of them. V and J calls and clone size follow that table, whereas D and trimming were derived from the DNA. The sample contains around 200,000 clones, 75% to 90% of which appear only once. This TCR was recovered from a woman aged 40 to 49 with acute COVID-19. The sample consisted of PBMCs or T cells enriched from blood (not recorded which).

Written as DNA, the CDR3 is TGTGCCAGCACCCCAAACTCGGCCGCGGTATATGGCTACACCTTC. Its protein is CASTPNSAAVYGYTF. J is TRBJ1-2 and V is TRBV27, with D unresolved. CDR3 length: 15 residues. Germline V gene data show CDR1 as MNHEY and CDR2 as SMNVEV (reference sequence). V was pared by 7 bases and J by 5 bases, with 20 bases between.